Sequencing of this T cell receptor (beta chain) was carried out in a study of blood T cell repertoires in COVID-19. The repertoire was sequenced with immunoSEQ multiplex PCR; TCRdb's copy has only in-frame clones and lacks some. The table includes around 230,000 clones, 75% to 90% detected once. Germline V gene lookup returns CDR1 SQVTM and CDR2 ANQGSEA. The V segment lost 7 bases and the J segment 6 bases; nucleotides outside the gene matches: 10. The CDR3 totals 13 residues. This receptor was obtained from a woman aged 40-49 years with acute COVID-19. This rearrangement joins TRBV29-1 to TRBJ1-2; 8 bases map to TRBD1. The sequencing input was PBMCs or T cells enriched from blood (not recorded which). The CDR3 bases are TGCAGCGGGACGGACAGGGCTGGGGATGGCTACACCTTC. Amino acid sequence: CSGTDRAGDGYTF.